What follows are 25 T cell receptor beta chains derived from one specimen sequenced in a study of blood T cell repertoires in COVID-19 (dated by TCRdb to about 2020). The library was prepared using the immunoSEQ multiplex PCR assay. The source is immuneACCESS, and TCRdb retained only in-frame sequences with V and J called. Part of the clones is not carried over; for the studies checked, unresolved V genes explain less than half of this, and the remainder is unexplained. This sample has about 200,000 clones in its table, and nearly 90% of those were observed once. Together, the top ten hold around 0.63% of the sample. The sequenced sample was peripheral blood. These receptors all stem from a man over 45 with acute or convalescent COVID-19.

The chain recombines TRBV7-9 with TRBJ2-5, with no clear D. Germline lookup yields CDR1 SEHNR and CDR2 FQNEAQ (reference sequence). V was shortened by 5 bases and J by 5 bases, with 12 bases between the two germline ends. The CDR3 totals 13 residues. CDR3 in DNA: TGTGCCAGCAGCCCCGAGAATTGGGAGACCCAGTACTTC. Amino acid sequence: CASSPENWETQYF.

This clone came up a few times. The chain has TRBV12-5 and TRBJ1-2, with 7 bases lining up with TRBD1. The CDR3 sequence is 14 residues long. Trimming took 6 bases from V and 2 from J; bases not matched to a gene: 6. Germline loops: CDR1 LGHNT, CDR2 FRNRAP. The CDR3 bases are TGTGCTAGTGGCACAGAGACAGGGAACTATGGCTACACCTTC. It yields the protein CASGTETGNYGYTF.

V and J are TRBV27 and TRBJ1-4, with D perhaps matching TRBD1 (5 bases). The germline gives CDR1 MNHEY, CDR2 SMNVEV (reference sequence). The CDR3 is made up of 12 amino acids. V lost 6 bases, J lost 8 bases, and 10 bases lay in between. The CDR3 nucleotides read TGTGCCAGCAGAGGGGTAGGCGAAAAACTGTTTTTT. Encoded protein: CASRGVGEKLFF.

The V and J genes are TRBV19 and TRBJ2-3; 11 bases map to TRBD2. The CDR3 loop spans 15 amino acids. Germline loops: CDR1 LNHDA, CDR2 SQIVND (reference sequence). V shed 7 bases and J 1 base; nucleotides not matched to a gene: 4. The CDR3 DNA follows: TGTGCCAGTAAAATGACTAGCGGGGGCACAGATACGCAGTATTTT. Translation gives CASKMTSGGTDTQYF. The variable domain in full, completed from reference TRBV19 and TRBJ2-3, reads DGGITQSPKYLFRKEGQNVTLSCEQNLNHDAMYWYRQDPGQGLRLIYYSQIVNDFQKGDIAEGYSVSREKKESFPLTVTSAQKNPTAFYLCASKMTSGGTDTQYFGPGTRLTVL.

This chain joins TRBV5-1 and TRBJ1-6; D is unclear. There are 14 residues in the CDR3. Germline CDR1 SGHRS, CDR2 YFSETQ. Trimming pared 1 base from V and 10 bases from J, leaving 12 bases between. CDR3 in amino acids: CASSLSSSRSPLHF. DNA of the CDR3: TGCGCCAGCAGCTTGTCGTCTTCGCGGTCACCCCTCCACTTT.

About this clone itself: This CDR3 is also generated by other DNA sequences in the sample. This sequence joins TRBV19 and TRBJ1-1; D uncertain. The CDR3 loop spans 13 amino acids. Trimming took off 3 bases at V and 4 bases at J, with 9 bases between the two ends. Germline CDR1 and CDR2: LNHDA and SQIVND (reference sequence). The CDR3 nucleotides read TGTGCCAGTAGTATTGTGGGGAGCACTGAAGCTTTCTTT. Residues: CASSIVGSTEAFF.

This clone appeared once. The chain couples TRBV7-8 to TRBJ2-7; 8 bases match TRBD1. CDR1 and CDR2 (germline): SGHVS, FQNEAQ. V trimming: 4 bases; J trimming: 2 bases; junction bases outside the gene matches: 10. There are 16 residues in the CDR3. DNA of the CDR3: TGTGCCAGCAGCTCCCCCGCGGGACAGGCGACCTACGAGCAGTACTTC. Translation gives CASSSPAGQATYEQYF.

CDR3 nucleotide sequence: TGTGCCAGCAGTTACTCGAAACTATTTACAGATACGCAGTATTTT. It translates to CASSYSKLFTDTQYF. The rearrangement joins TRBV6-6 to TRBJ2-3; D gene ambiguous. Per germline, CDR1 MNHNY and CDR2 SVGAGI (reference sequence). The CDR3 totals 15 residues. The ends were cut back, 0 bases at V and 3 bases at J, with 10 bases in the middle.

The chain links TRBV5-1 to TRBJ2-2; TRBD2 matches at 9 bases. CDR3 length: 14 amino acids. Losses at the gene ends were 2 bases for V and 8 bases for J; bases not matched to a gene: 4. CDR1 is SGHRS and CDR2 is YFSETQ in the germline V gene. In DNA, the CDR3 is TGCGCCAGCAGCTTACCGGGACTAGCAGGGGAGCTGTTTTTT. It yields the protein CASSLPGLAGELFF.

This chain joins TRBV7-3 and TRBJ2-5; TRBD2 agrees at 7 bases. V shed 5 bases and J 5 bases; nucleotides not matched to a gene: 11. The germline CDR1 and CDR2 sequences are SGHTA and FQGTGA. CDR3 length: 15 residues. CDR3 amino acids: CASSPTGGLGETQYF. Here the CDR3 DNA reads TGTGCCAGCAGCCCGACCGGCGGACTAGGGGAGACCCAGTACTTC. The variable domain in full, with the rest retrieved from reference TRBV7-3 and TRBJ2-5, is GAGVSQTPSNKVTEKGKYVELRCDPISGHTALYWYRQSLGQGPEFLIYFQGTGAADDSGLPNDRFFAVRPEGSVSTLKIQRTERGDSAVYLCASSPTGGLGETQYFGPGTRLLVL.

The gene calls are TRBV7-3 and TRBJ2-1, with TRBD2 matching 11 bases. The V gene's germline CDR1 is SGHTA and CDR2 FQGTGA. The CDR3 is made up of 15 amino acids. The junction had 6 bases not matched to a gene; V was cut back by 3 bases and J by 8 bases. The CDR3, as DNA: TGTGCCAGCAGCTTCGGACTAGCGGGTAATCATGAGCAGTTCTTC. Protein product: CASSFGLAGNHEQFF.

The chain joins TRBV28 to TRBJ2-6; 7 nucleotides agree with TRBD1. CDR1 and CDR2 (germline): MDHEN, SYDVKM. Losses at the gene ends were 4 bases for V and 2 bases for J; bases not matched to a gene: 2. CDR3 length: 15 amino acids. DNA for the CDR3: TGTGCCAGCAGTTACACAGGGGCTGGGGCCAACGTCCTGACTTTC. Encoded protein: CASSYTGAGANVLTF. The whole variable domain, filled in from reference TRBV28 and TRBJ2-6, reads DVKVTQSSRYLVKRTGEKVFLECVQDMDHENMFWYRQDPGLGLRLIYFSYDVKMKEKGDIPEGYSVSREKKERFSLILESASTNQTSMYLCASSYTGAGANVLTFGAGSRLTVL.

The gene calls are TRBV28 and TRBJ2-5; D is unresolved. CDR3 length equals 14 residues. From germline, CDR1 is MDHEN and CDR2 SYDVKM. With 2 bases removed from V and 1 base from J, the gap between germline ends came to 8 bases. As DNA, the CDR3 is TGTGCCAGCAGTTTACGAGCGATCCAAGAGACCCAGTACTTC. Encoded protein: CASSLRAIQETQYF.

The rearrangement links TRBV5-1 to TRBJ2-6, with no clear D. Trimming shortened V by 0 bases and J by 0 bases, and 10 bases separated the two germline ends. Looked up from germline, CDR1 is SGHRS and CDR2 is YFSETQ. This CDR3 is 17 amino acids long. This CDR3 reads CASSLAPESSGANVLTF. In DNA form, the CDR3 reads TGCGCCAGCAGCTTGGCCCCAGAAAGCTCTGGGGCCAACGTCCTGACTTTC.

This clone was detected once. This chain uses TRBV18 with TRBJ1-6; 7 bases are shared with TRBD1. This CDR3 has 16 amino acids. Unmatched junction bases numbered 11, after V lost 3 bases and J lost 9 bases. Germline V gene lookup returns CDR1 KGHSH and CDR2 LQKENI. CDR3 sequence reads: CASSPGRQGGGSPLHF. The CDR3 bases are TGTGCCAGCTCACCGGGCCGACAGGGAGGTGGTTCACCCCTCCACTTT. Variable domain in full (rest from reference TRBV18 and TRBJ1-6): NAGVMQNPRHLVRRRGQEARLRCSPMKGHSHVYWYRQLPEEGLKFMVYLQKENIIDESGMPKERFSAEFPKEGPSILRIQQVVRGDSAAYFCASSPGRQGGGSPLHFGNGTRLTVT.

CDR3 protein: CASTEQDRVDRNTDTQYF. DNA for the CDR3: TGTGCCAGCACCGAACAGGACAGGGTCGACCGAAACACAGATACGCAGTATTTT. The rearrangement links TRBV28 to TRBJ2-3, with 8 bases fitting TRBD1. CDR3 length: 18 amino acids. With V trimmed by 7 bases and J by 2 bases, 17 bases remained unmatched. Germline CDR1 reads MDHEN; CDR2 reads SYDVKM.

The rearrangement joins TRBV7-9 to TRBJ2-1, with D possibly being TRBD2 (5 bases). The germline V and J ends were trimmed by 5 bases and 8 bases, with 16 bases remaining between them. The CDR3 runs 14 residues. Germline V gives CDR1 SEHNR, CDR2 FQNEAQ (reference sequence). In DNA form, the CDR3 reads TGTGCCAGCAGCCCCCTGGGCCTAGCATATGAGCAGTTCTTC. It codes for CASSPLGLAYEQFF.

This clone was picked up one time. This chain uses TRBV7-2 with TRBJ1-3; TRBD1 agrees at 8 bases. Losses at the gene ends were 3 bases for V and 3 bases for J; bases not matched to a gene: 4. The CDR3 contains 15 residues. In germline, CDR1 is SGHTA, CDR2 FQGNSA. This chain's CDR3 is CASSLTGVGGNTIYF. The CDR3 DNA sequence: TGTGCCAGCAGCTTGACAGGGGTTGGTGGAAACACCATATATTTT.

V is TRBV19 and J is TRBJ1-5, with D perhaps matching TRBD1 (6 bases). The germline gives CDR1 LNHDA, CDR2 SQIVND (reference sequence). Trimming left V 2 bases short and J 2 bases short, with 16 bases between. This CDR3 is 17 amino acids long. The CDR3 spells CASSILAGEVGNQPQHF. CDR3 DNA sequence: TGTGCCAGTAGTATATTGGCAGGGGAAGTGGGCAATCAGCCCCAGCATTTT.

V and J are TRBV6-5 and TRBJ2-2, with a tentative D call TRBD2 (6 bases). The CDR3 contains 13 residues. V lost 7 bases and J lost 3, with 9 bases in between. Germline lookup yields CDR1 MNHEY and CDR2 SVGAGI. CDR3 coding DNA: TGTGCCAGCAACGGGGGAGACACCGGGGAGCTGTTTTTT. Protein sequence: CASNGGDTGELFF.

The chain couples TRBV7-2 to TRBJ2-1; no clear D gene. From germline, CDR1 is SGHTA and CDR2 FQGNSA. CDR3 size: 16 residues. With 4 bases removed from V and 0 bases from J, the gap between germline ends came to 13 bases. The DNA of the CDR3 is TGTGCCAGCAGCTCCGCTGGGCTCCTCTCCTACAATGAGCAGTTCTTC. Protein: CASSSAGLLSYNEQFF. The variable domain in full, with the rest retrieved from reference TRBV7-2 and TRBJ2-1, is GAGVSQSPSNKVTEKGKDVELRCDPISGHTALYWYRQSLGQGLEFLIYFQGNSAPDKSGLPSDRFSAERTGGSVSTLTIQRTQQEDSAVYLCASSSAGLLSYNEQFFGPGTRLTVL.

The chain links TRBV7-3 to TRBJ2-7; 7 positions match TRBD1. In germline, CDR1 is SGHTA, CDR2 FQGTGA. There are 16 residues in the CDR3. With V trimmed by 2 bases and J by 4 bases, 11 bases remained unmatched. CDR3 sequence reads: CASSLRDRVNQYEQYF. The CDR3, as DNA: TGTGCCAGCAGCTTACGTGACAGGGTTAATCAATACGAGCAGTACTTC.

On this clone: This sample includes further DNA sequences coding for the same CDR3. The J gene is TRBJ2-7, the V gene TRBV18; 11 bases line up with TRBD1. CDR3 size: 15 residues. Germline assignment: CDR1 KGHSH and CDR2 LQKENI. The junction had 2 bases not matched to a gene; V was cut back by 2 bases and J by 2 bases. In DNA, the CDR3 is TGTGCCAGCTCACCAGGGACAGGGGGAACCTACGAGCAGTACGTC. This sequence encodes CASSPGTGGTYEQYV.

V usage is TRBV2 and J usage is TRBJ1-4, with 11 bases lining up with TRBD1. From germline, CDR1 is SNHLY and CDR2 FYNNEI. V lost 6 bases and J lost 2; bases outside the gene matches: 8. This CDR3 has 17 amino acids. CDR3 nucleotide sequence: TGTGCCAGCAGAGTCGGGACAGGGGGTGGCACTAATGAAAAACTGTTTTTT. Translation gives CASRVGTGGGTNEKLFF.

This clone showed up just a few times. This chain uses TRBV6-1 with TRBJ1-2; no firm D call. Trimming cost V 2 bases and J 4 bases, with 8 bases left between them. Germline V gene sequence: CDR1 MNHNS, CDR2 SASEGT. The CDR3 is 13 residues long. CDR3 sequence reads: CASSESVGYGYTF. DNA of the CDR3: TGTGCCAGCAGTGAATCCGTCGGCTATGGCTACACCTTC.